Shown below are 26 T cell receptor beta chains from a single sample sequenced in a study of shared clonotypes between healthy human individuals. Sequencing was performed with immunoSEQ multiplex PCR; in TCRdb, only in-frame clones are kept and a portion is missing. The sample yields over 2 million clones, over 85% seen once. Terminally differentiated effector memory CD45RA+ cells were left out of the naive CD8 fraction, which was CD45RO-negative and positively selected for CCR7. Sequences were obtained from naive CD8+ T cells sorted from blood. The receptors derive from a man between 18 and 35 years old in good health.

The chain recombines TRBV6-1 with TRBJ2-7; a weak D match, TRBD1 (5 bases). In germline, CDR1 is MNHNS, CDR2 SASEGT. This CDR3 comprises 14 residues. The V end was cut by 0 bases, the J end by 3 bases, with 9 bases between. The CDR3 sequence: CASSEAGQLYEQYF. CDR3 nucleotides: TGTGCCAGCAGTGAAGCAGGACAACTCTACGAGCAGTACTTC.

The V call is TRBV6-1, the J call TRBJ1-1, with TRBD1 matching over 12 bases. The V segment lost 2 bases and the J segment 0 bases; nucleotides outside the gene matches: 4. The CDR3 covers 17 residues. Per the germline V gene, CDR1 is MNHNS and CDR2 is SASEGT. Written as DNA, the CDR3 is TGTGCCAGCAGTGAAAGGGGACAGGGGGCAATGAACACTGAAGCTTTCTTT. Protein product: CASSERGQGAMNTEAFF.

V is TRBV4-1 and J is TRBJ2-7; D uncertain. Germline V CDR1 and CDR2: MGHRA, YSYEKL. Trimming left V 2 bases short and J 0 bases short, with 8 bases between. The CDR3 runs 14 residues. The chain's CDR3 is CASSQKTDSYEQYF. DNA for the CDR3: TGCGCCAGCAGCCAAAAAACAGACTCCTACGAGCAGTACTTC.

The J gene is TRBJ1-4, the V gene TRBV28; D unresolved. V lost 4 bases to trimming and J lost 8 bases, with 11 bases between them. The CDR3 length is 13 residues. Germline values: CDR1 MDHEN, CDR2 SYDVKM. Here the CDR3 DNA reads TGTGCCAGCAGTTCCCCTCTGAGGGAAAAACTGTTTTTT. This encodes CASSSPLREKLFF. The entire variable domain, with the rest obtained from reference TRBV28 and TRBJ1-4, is as follows: DVKVTQSSRYLVKRTGEKVFLECVQDMDHENMFWYRQDPGLGLRLIYFSYDVKMKEKGDIPEGYSVSREKKERFSLILESASTNQTSMYLCASSSPLREKLFFGSGTQLSVL.

The V call is TRBV12-5, the J call TRBJ1-3; 9 positions agree with TRBD1. V lost 1 base to trimming and J lost 0 bases; unmatched junction nucleotides: 4. Germline CDR1 reads LGHNT; CDR2 reads FRNRAP. The CDR3 has 17 amino acids. This CDR3 reads CASGLGPTGGSGNTIYF. The CDR3, as DNA: TGTGCTAGTGGTTTGGGCCCGACAGGGGGCTCTGGAAACACCATATATTTT.

This chain joins TRBV4-3 and TRBJ1-4; D gene unclear. This CDR3 is 14 amino acids long. The germline V gene has CDR1 LGHNA and CDR2 YSLEER. Between the trimmed V and J ends, which lost 6 bases and 4 bases, there was a span of 12 bases. CDR3 DNA: TGCGCCAGCAGTTACACGAATAGTAATGAAAAACTGTTTTTT. Protein sequence: CASSYTNSNEKLFF.

The chain links TRBV4-1 to TRBJ1-2, with D possibly matching TRBD1 (5 bases). Trimming stripped 4 bases from V and 2 bases from J, with 11 bases between. CDR1 is MGHRA and CDR2 is YSYEKL in the germline V gene. The CDR3 is 14 amino acids. The CDR3 reads CASSPQEGNYGYTF. The CDR3 nucleotides are TGCGCCAGCAGCCCACAGGAGGGGAACTATGGCTACACCTTC.

This chain connects TRBV11-2 to TRBJ2-1; D gene ambiguous. V lost 1 base to trimming and J lost 5 bases, with 9 bases between them. CDR1 SGHAT and CDR2 FQNNGV come from the germline V gene. The CDR3 has 14 amino acids. The CDR3 DNA is TGTGCCAGCAGCTTAGCTGGGCAGAACAATGAGCAGTTCTTC. Protein sequence: CASSLAGQNNEQFF.

The J gene is TRBJ2-1, the V gene TRBV9; 7 positions agree with TRBD1. The V and J ends lost 2 bases and 6 bases, in that order; junction bases with no gene match: 5. The CDR3 sequence is 14 residues long. The germline gives CDR1 SGDLS, CDR2 YYNGEE. DNA for the CDR3: TGTGCCAGCAGCGTTTATGGGACAGCCAATGAGCAGTTCTTC. Protein product: CASSVYGTANEQFF.

With respect to this clone: The same CDR3 arises from other DNA sequences in this sample as well. The J gene is TRBJ2-2, the V gene TRBV20-1; perhaps TRBD1 as D (6 bases). This CDR3 has 11 residues. The V end was cut by 6 bases, the J end by 5 bases, with 7 bases between. Germline loops: CDR1 DFQATT, CDR2 SNEGSKA (reference sequence). The CDR3 coding sequence is TGCAGTGCCCAGGGGACCGGGGAGCTGTTTTTT. Its translation: CSAQGTGELFF.

J is TRBJ2-2 and V is TRBV9; D perhaps matches TRBD1 (5 bases). This CDR3 spans 20 amino acids. The germline V gene encodes CDR1 SGDLS and CDR2 YYNGEE. V was trimmed by 3 bases and J by 2 bases, leaving 26 bases between them. CDR3 in amino acids: CASSAPRAKGAQPNTGELFF. CDR3 in DNA: TGTGCCAGCAGCGCCCCAAGGGCCAAAGGGGCGCAGCCCAACACCGGGGAGCTGTTTTTT.

This clone was counted a single time. This chain joins TRBV11-2 and TRBJ2-1, with unresolved D. CDR1 is SGHAT and CDR2 is FQNNGV in the germline V gene. V was pared by 4 bases and J by 7 bases, with 8 bases between. The length of the CDR3 is 12 residues. The CDR3 region is CASSSRFNEQFF. DNA for the CDR3: TGTGCCAGCAGCTCACGATTTAATGAGCAGTTCTTC.

For this clone: Different DNA sequences within this sample yield the same CDR3. This chain joins TRBV9 and TRBJ2-1, with unresolved D. This CDR3 has 13 amino acids. V was shortened by 3 bases and J by 0 bases, with 4 bases between the two germline ends. The germline CDR1 and CDR2 sequences are SGDLS and YYNGEE. The CDR3, as DNA: TGTGCCAGCAGCGAGAGCTCCTACAATGAGCAGTTCTTC. Translating gives CASSESSYNEQFF.

The chain is built from TRBV6-5 and TRBJ2-1, with no clear D. Trimming stripped 10 bases from V and 5 bases from J, with 18 bases between. The length of the CDR3 is 14 residues. Germline V CDR1 and CDR2: MNHEY, SVGAGI. The CDR3 bases are TGTGCCACCTGGGCAACCTCGCCTAACAATGAGCAGTTCTTC. It yields the protein CATWATSPNNEQFF.

V usage is TRBV23-1 and J usage is TRBJ2-6, with 9 bases that match TRBD1. TRBV23-1 is an ORF for which the function is uncertain. V trimming: 0 bases; J trimming: 0 bases; junction bases outside the gene matches: 6. The CDR3 covers 19 residues. As DNA, the CDR3 is TGCGCCAGCAGTCAATCGGGGACAGGGACTGGCTCTGGGGCCAACGTCCTGACTTTC. It translates to CASSQSGTGTGSGANVLTF.

The rearrangement links TRBV5-8 to TRBJ1-5; TRBD1 matches 7 bases. Per germline, CDR1 SGHTS and CDR2 YDEGEE. The CDR3 covers 16 residues. With V trimmed by 4 bases and J by 6 bases, 13 bases remained unmatched. CDR3 sequence reads: CASSPHTDRESQPQHF. The CDR3, as DNA: TGTGCCAGCAGCCCACACACCGACAGGGAGAGTCAGCCCCAGCATTTT.

The CDR3 coding sequence is TGTGCCAGCAGCGACTCCCCGCTAGCGGACAACACCGGGGAGCTGTTTTTT. This sequence encodes CASSDSPLADNTGELFF. This chain joins TRBV9 and TRBJ2-2; 7 nucleotides match TRBD2. V was clipped by 3 bases and J by 2 bases; unmatched bases: 10. Germline values: CDR1 SGDLS, CDR2 YYNGEE. The CDR3 runs to 17 residues.

This chain links TRBV4-3 with TRBJ2-7; 12 bases are shared with TRBD2. Germline V CDR1 and CDR2: LGHNA, YSLEER. The CDR3 contains 18 residues. V shed 1 base and J 2 bases; nucleotides not matched to a gene: 9. The CDR3 DNA reads TGCGCCAGCAGCCAAGGCCTCCTAGCGGGAGGGTCCCCCTACGAGCAGTACTTC. Amino acids: CASSQGLLAGGSPYEQYF.

On this clone: Other DNA sequences within the sample encode an identical CDR3. This chain joins TRBV7-9 and TRBJ2-3, with TRBD2 matching over 13 bases. CDR3 length: 15 residues. V dropped 6 bases and J dropped 4; count of bases not matched to a gene: 4. Germline CDR1 reads SEHNR; CDR2 reads FQNEAQ (reference sequence). The CDR3 is CASSRLAGGPDTQYF. The CDR3 DNA reads TGTGCCAGCAGTCGACTAGCGGGGGGCCCAGATACGCAGTATTTT.

V usage is TRBV27 and J usage is TRBJ1-1, with D perhaps matching TRBD1 (6 bases). Trimming removed 5 bases from V and 4 bases from J, with 14 bases in between. Germline V gene sequence: CDR1 MNHEY, CDR2 SMNVEV (reference sequence). CDR3 length equals 14 residues. The chain's CDR3 is CASSLTAGVTEAFF. Written as DNA, the CDR3 is TGTGCCAGCAGTCTCACGGCAGGGGTCACTGAAGCTTTCTTT.

The gene calls are TRBV7-8 and TRBJ1-6, with D uncertain. Trimming cost V 1 base and J 0 bases, with 13 bases left between them. The V gene's germline CDR1 is SGHVS and CDR2 FQNEAQ. The CDR3 totals 18 residues. DNA for the CDR3: TGTGCCAGCAGCTTAGTTTTGATGGGGAGCTCCTATAATTCACCCCTCCACTTT. Amino acid sequence: CASSLVLMGSSYNSPLHF.

As for this clone: The sample contains more than one DNA sequence encoding this CDR3. The V gene is TRBV27, the J gene TRBJ1-2; D remains unclear. CDR3 length: 13 amino acids. The V gene's germline CDR1 is MNHEY and CDR2 SMNVEV (reference sequence). Trimming took 2 bases from V and 5 from J, leaving 9 bases between them. The DNA of the CDR3 is TGTGCCAGCAGTTTAACAGAAAAATATGGCTACACCTTC. Residues: CASSLTEKYGYTF.

The chain recombines TRBV5-4 with TRBJ1-2, with D uncertain. V shed 4 bases and J shed 7 bases, with 17 bases lying between them. There are 14 residues in the CDR3. From germline, CDR1 is SGHNT and CDR2 YYREEE (reference sequence). The CDR3: CASSDTLGFSGYTF. CDR3 nucleotides: TGTGCCAGCAGCGATACCTTGGGGTTTTCTGGCTACACCTTC.

On this clone: Additional DNA sequences in this sample encode the identical CDR3. The chain links TRBV5-1 to TRBJ2-5; TRBD1 agrees at 7 bases. The CDR3 length is 14 residues. V lost 0 bases and J lost 5; bases outside the gene matches: 4. Germline CDR1 is SGHRS and CDR2 is YFSETQ. The CDR3 coding sequence is TGCGCCAGCAGCTTGGAAGGGGGCTGGGAGACCCAGTACTTC. The encoded protein is CASSLEGGWETQYF.

This clone was recorded only once. The V gene is TRBV6-1, the J gene TRBJ1-1, with TRBD1 matching 9 bases. This CDR3 contains 16 residues. V trimming: 4 bases; J trimming: 4 bases; junction bases outside the gene matches: 10. CDR1 MNHNS and CDR2 SASEGT come from the germline V gene. The CDR3 DNA is TGTGCCAGCAGTGCGGGACAGGGTCTTCGAGGCACTGAAGCTTTCTTT. Its translation is CASSAGQGLRGTEAFF.

The rearrangement joins TRBV10-3 to TRBJ1-5; TRBD1 matches 7 bases. Unmatched junction bases numbered 5, after V lost 4 bases and J lost 5 bases. This CDR3 contains 14 residues. Germline V gene sequence: CDR1 ENHRY, CDR2 SYGVKD. CDR3 loop: CAISATGSDQPQHF. The DNA of the CDR3 is TGTGCCATCAGTGCGACAGGGAGCGATCAGCCCCAGCATTTT.